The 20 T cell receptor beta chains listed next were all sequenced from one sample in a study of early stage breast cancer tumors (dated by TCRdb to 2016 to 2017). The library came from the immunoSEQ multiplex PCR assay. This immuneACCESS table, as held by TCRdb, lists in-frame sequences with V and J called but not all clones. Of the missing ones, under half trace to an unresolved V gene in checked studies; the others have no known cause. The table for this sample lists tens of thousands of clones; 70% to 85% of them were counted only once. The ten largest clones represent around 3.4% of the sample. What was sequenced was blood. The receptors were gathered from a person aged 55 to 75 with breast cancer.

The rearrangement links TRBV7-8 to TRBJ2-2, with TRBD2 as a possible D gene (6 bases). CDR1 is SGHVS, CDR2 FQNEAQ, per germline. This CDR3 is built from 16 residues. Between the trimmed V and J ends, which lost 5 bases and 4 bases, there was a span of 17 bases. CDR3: CASSPRTGVGTGELFF. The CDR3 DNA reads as TGTGCCAGCAGCCCTCGAACGGGGGTGGGCACCGGGGAGCTGTTTTTT.

Here the CDR3 reads CASSSPEGGAAYNEQFF. Here the CDR3 DNA reads TGTGCCAGCAGCTCCCCCGAGGGGGGAGCTGCCTACAATGAGCAGTTCTTC. The chain has TRBV11-1 and TRBJ2-1; D may correspond to TRBD1 or TRBD2 (6 bases each). Germline CDR1 and CDR2: SGHAT and FQDESV (reference sequence). Trimming removed 4 bases from V and 2 bases from J, with 18 bases in between. The CDR3 consists of 17 residues.

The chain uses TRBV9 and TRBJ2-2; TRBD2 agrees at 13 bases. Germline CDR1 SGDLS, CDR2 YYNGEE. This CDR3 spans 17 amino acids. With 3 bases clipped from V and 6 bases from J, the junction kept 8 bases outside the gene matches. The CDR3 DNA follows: TGTGCCAGCAGCGCCCCCACTAGCGGGAGGGCCGCCGGGGAGCTGTTTTTT. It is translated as CASSAPTSGRAAGELFF.

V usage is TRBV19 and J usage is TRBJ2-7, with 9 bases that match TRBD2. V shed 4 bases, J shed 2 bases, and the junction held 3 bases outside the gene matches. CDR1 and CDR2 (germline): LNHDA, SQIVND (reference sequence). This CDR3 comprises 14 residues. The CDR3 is CASSNQRGAYEQYF. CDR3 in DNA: TGTGCCAGTAGTAACCAGCGGGGGGCCTACGAGCAGTACTTC. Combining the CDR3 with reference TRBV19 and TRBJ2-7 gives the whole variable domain DGGITQSPKYLFRKEGQNVTLSCEQNLNHDAMYWYRQDPGQGLRLIYYSQIVNDFQKGDIAEGYSVSREKKESFPLTVTSAQKNPTAFYLCASSNQRGAYEQYFGPGTRLTVT.

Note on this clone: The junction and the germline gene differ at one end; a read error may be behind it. The CDR3 spells CASSSGQGAYNEQFF. The CDR3 DNA reads as TGTGCTAGCAGCTCTGGACAGGGGGCTTACAATGAGCAGTTCTTC. The rearrangement joins TRBV7-7 to TRBJ2-1, with 11 nucleotides matching TRBD1. Germline loops: CDR1 SSHAT, CDR2 FNYEAQ (reference sequence). CDR3 size: 15 residues.

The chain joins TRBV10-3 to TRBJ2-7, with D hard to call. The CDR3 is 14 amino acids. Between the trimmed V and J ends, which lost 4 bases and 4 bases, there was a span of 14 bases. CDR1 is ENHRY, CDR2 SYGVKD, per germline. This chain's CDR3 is CAISAVSPIYEQYF. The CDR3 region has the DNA TGTGCCATCAGTGCGGTCTCCCCCATTTACGAGCAGTACTTC.

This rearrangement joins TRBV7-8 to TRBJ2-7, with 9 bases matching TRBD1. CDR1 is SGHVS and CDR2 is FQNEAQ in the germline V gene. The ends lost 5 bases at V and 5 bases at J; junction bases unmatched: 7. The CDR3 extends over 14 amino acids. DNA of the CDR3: TGTGCCAGCAGCGCGTGGGACAGGGACCACGAGCAGTACTTC. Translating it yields CASSAWDRDHEQYF.

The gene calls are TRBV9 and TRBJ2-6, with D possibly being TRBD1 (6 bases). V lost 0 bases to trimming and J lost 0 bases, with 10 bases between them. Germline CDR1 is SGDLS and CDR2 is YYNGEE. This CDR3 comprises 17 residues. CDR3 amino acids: CASSVGGQISGANVLTF. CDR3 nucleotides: TGTGCCAGCAGCGTAGGGGGACAAATCTCTGGGGCCAACGTCCTGACTTTC.

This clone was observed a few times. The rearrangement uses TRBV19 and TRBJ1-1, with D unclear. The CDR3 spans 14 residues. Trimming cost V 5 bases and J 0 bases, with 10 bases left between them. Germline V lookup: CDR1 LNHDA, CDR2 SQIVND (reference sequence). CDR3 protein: CASSPQVLNTEAFF. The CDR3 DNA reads TGTGCCAGTAGTCCTCAGGTTTTGAACACTGAAGCTTTCTTT.

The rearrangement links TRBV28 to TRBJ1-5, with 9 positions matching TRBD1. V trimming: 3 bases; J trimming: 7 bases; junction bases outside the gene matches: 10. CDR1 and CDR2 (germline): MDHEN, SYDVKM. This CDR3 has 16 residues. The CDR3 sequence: CASSFRGTGLGQPQHF. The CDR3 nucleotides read TGTGCCAGCAGTTTCCGAGGGACAGGGCTCGGCCAGCCCCAGCATTTT. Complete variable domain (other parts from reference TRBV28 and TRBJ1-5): DVKVTQSSRYLVKRTGEKVFLECVQDMDHENMFWYRQDPGLGLRLIYFSYDVKMKEKGDIPEGYSVSREKKERFSLILESASTNQTSMYLCASSFRGTGLGQPQHFGDGTRLSIL.

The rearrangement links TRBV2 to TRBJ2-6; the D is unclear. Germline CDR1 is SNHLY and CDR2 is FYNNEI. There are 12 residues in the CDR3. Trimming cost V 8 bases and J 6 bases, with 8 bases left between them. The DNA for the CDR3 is TGTGCCAGCGGCGTAGAGGCCAACGTCCTGACTTTC. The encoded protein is CASGVEANVLTF.

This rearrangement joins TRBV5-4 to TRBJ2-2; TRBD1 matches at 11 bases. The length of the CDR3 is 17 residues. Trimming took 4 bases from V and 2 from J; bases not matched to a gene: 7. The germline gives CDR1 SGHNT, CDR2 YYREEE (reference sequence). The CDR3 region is CASSPSGTGGNTGELFF. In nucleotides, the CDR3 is TGTGCCAGCAGCCCATCCGGGACAGGGGGTAACACCGGGGAGCTGTTTTTT.

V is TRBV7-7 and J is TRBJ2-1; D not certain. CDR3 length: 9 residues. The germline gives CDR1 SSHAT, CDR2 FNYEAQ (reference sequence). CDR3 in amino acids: CASPNEQFF. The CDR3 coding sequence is TGTGCTAGTCCGAATGAGCAGTTCTTC.

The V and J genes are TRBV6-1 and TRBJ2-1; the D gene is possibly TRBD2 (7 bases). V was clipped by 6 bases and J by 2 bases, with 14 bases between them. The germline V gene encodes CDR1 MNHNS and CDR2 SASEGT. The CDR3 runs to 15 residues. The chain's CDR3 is CASRVGGGTYNEQFF. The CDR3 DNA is TGTGCCAGCAGGGTAGGGGGAGGGACCTACAATGAGCAGTTCTTC.

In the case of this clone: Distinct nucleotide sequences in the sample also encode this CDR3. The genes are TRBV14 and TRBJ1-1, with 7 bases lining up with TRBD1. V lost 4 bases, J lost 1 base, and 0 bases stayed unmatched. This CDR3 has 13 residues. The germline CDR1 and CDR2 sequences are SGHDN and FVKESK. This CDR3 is CASSRQGNTEAFF. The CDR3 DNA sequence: TGTGCCAGCAGCCGACAGGGGAACACTGAAGCTTTCTTT.

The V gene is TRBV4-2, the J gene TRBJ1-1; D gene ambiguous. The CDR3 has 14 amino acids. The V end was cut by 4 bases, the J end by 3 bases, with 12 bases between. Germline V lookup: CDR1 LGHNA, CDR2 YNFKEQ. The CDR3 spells CASSLPPGDTEAFF. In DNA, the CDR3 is TGTGCCAGCAGCCTCCCCCCAGGCGACACTGAAGCTTTCTTT.

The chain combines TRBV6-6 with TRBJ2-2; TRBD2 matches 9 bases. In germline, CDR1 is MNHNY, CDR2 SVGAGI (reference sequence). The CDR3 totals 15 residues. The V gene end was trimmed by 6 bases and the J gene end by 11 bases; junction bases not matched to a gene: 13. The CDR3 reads CASRPPLAGRQELFF. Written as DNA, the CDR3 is TGTGCCAGCAGACCCCCCCTAGCGGGGCGTCAAGAGCTGTTTTTT.

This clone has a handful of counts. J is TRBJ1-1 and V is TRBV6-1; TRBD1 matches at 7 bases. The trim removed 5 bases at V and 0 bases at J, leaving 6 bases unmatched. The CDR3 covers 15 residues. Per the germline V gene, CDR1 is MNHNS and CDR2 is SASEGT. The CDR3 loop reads CASSLEDRMNTEAFF. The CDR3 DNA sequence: TGTGCCAGCAGTCTAGAGGACAGGATGAACACTGAAGCTTTCTTT.

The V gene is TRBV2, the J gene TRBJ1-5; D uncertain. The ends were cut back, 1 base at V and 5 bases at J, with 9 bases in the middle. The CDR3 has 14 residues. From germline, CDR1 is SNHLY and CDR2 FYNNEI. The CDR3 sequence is CASSEGGLYQPQHF. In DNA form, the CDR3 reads TGTGCCAGCAGTGAAGGAGGGCTCTATCAGCCCCAGCATTTT.

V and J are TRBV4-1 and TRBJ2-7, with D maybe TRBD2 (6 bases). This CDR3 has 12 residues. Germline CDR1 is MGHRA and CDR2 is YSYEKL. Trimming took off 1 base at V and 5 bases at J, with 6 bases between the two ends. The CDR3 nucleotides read TGCGCCAGCAGCCAAGCGGGGGACGAGCAGTACTTC. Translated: CASSQAGDEQYF.